This passage covers 8 T cell receptor beta chains from one sample sequenced in a study of chemoradiotherapy in HPV16-positive cancers. Sequencing used immunoSEQ multiplex PCR; TCRdb keeps in-frame clones, though not all of them. The sample includes tens of thousands of clones, roughly 92% seen only once; the top ten take 17%. Source: blood, taken from a patient who underwent chemoradiotherapy. Receptors were obtained from a human donor with HPV-associated anogenital cancer.

The chain links TRBV7-2 to TRBJ1-1, with D perhaps TRBD1 (6 bases). The ends were cut back, 5 bases at V and 5 bases at J, with 18 bases in the middle. This CDR3 has 15 amino acids. Germline-derived CDR1 and CDR2 are SGHTA and FQGNSA. The CDR3 protein is CASSHNPGAGTEAFF. The CDR3 DNA follows: TGTGCCAGCAGCCACAACCCAGGGGCAGGGACTGAAGCTTTCTTT.

The rearrangement joins TRBV4-1 to TRBJ1-1; D is undetermined. Germline assignment: CDR1 MGHRA and CDR2 YSYEKL. V lost 0 bases to trimming and J lost 2 bases, with 10 bases between them. This CDR3 region has 15 residues. CDR3 DNA: TGCGCCAGCAGCCAAGAGGGCAGCCGCAACACTGAAGCTTTCTTT. Protein: CASSQEGSRNTEAFF.

The chain employs TRBV7-2 and TRBJ2-5; perhaps TRBD1 as D (6 bases). V lost 1 base, J lost 5 bases, and 11 bases lay in between. CDR1 and CDR2 from the germline V gene are SGHTA and FQGNSA. The CDR3 extends over 14 amino acids. CDR3 residues: CASSLGPGAETQYF. The CDR3 DNA reads as TGTGCCAGCAGCTTAGGTCCAGGGGCTGAGACCCAGTACTTC.

The chain combines TRBV14 with TRBJ1-2; unclear D gene. Deletions cut 3 bases from V and 8 bases from J, with 13 bases between. From germline, CDR1 is SGHDN and CDR2 FVKESK. This CDR3 has 13 amino acids. CDR3 residues: CASSHTRREGYTF. The DNA for the CDR3 is TGTGCCAGCAGCCACACTCGGCGAGAGGGCTACACCTTC.

The chain uses TRBV7-2 and TRBJ2-7; 8 bases agree with TRBD1. The length of the CDR3 is 15 residues. CDR1 is SGHTA, CDR2 FQGNSA, per germline. Trimming cost V 1 base and J 0 bases; bases outside gene matches: 2. The CDR3 nucleotides read TGTGCCAGCAGCTTAGATCAGGGGGCCTCCTACGAGCAGTACTTC. It encodes CASSLDQGASYEQYF.

The chain employs TRBV4-2 and TRBJ2-6; no firm D call. Germline V gene data show CDR1 as LGHNA and CDR2 as YNFKEQ. There are 17 residues in the CDR3. Trimming removed 2 bases at V and 3 bases at J, with 14 bases between. The CDR3 spells CASSQFFSRGGANVLTF. The DNA of the CDR3 is TGTGCCAGCAGCCAATTCTTTTCCCGTGGTGGGGCCAACGTCCTGACTTTC.

This sequence joins TRBV5-6 and TRBJ1-1; weak D call: TRBD1 (6 bases). The CDR3 is 13 amino acids. Germline values: CDR1 SGHDT, CDR2 YYEEEE. With 3 bases removed from V and 5 bases from J, the gap between germline ends came to 11 bases. This CDR3 reads CASSYRVGTEAFF. DNA for the CDR3: TGTGCCAGCAGCTACAGGGTTGGGACTGAAGCTTTCTTT.

The genes are TRBV4-3 and TRBJ1-6; D might be TRBD1 (5 bases). V was shortened by 1 base and J by 11 bases, with 12 bases between the two germline ends. The germline CDR1 and CDR2 sequences are LGHNA and YSLEER. The CDR3 is made up of 14 amino acids. The DNA of the CDR3 is TGCGCCAGCAGCCAAGCACCGGAGGGACCACCCCTCCACTTT. Its protein product is CASSQAPEGPPLHF.